Shown below are 19 T cell receptor beta chains from a single sample sequenced in a study of molecular identifiers for immune sequencing clone quantification. TCRdb re-analysed the PCR reads in MiXCR, keeping a single row per CDR3 protein. This repertoire shows tens of thousands of distinct CDR3 sequences, around a sixth found once; its top ten account for under 1.5%. The source material was naive CD8+ T cells from blood, with Jurkat cell RNA spiked in. As to subset: FACS-sorted CD8+CD4-CCR7+CD45RA+ naive T cells. Receptors originate from a human donor in good health. Some libraries in this study had Jurkat cell RNA spiked in.

This clonotype was recorded many times. V and J are TRBV28 and TRBJ2-7; 9 bases align to TRBD2. Losses at the gene ends were 5 bases for V and 4 bases for J; bases not matched to a gene: 9. The CDR3 has 15 amino acids. Germline V gene lookup returns CDR1 MDHEN and CDR2 SYDVKM. The CDR3 loop is CASSILLAGIYEQYF. CDR3 nucleotide sequence: TGTGCCAGCAGTATCCTCCTAGCGGGGATTTACGAGCAGTACTTC. Full variable domain (rest looked up from reference TRBV28 and TRBJ2-7): DVKVTQSSRYLVKRTGEKVFLECVQDMDHENMFWYRQDPGLGLRLIYFSYDVKMKEKGDIPEGYSVSREKKERFSLILESASTNQTSMYLCASSILLAGIYEQYFGPGTRLTVT.

This clonotype was detected many times. The J gene is TRBJ1-5, the V gene TRBV7-8; no firm D call. Germline V lookup: CDR1 SGHVS, CDR2 FQNEAQ. The CDR3 is made up of 14 amino acids. V was cut by 4 bases and J by 3 bases, with 10 bases left in between. Written as DNA, the CDR3 is TGTGCCAGCAGCTCCTTCTGGGACAATCAGCCCCAGCATTTT. It translates to CASSSFWDNQPQHF.

Note on this clonotype: A read error is possible here, since a much larger clone lies one base away. The CDR3 does not close with the conserved phenylalanine or tryptophan, likely indicating a read error. The V gene is TRBV12-5, the J gene TRBJ2-4; D is uncertain. The germline CDR1 and CDR2 sequences are LGHNT and FRNRAP. Trimming left V 2 bases short and J 11 bases short, with 10 bases between. This CDR3 is built from 12 residues. In DNA, the CDR3 is TGTGCTAGTGGTTTGCATCCTGGTCTTCAGTACCTC. Protein product: CASGLHPGLQYL.

The CDR3 DNA reads as TGTGCCAGCAGCCAACATACAGATTACGAGCAGTACTTC. It is translated as CASSQHTDYEQYF. This chain connects TRBV12-3 or TRBV12-4 to TRBJ2-7; D not resolved. The CDR3 sequence is 13 residues long. The V gene lost 6 bases and the J gene lost 4 bases, with 13 bases spanning the gap.

This clonotype has ten or more counts. The J gene is TRBJ1-6, the V gene TRBV27, with 10 bases identical to TRBD1. The CDR3 is 16 amino acids. Unmatched junction bases numbered 9, after V lost 3 bases and J lost 10 bases. From germline, CDR1 is MNHEY and CDR2 SMNVEV (reference sequence). The CDR3 loop reads CASSLGRGTGESPLHF. The CDR3 region has the DNA TGTGCCAGCAGTTTGGGGAGGGGGACAGGGGAATCACCCCTCCACTTT.

This clonotype was seen ten or more times. The chain carries TRBV29-1 and TRBJ2-7; 8 positions agree with TRBD2. Unmatched junction bases numbered 12, after V lost 0 bases and J lost 2 bases. The CDR3 totals 17 residues. CDR1 and CDR2 from the germline V gene are SQVTM and ANQGSEA. In DNA form, the CDR3 reads TGCAGCGTTGAAGATAGAGAGGGGACTAGTGTGCCCTACGAGCAGTACTTC. Translation: CSVEDREGTSVPYEQYF.

This clonotype was found a few times. This chain links TRBV27 with TRBJ1-6; D call uncertain. Trimming left V 4 bases short and J 14 bases short, with 15 bases between. CDR1 is MNHEY and CDR2 is SMNVEV in the germline V gene (reference sequence). The CDR3 is 13 residues long. CDR3 loop: CASSSPLNVTLHF. CDR3 sequence (DNA): TGTGCCAGCAGTTCCCCCCTCAACGTCACCCTCCACTTT.

This clonotype was recorded many times. This sequence joins TRBV9 and TRBJ2-5, with 10 bases identical to TRBD1. The trim removed 0 bases at V and 3 bases at J, leaving 8 bases unmatched. This CDR3 comprises 17 residues. CDR1 and CDR2 (germline): SGDLS, YYNGEE. Here the CDR3 DNA reads TGTGCCAGCAGCGTAGCTCAGCCCGGGACAGGGGAAGAGACCCAGTACTTC. Translating it yields CASSVAQPGTGEETQYF.

This clonotype has a count of ten or more. The chain has TRBV9 and TRBJ2-2; D is unclear. Germline loops: CDR1 SGDLS, CDR2 YYNGEE. V was trimmed by 0 bases and J by 3 bases, leaving 3 bases between them. This CDR3 has 13 residues. The DNA for the CDR3 is TGTGCCAGCAGCGTAGAGGACACCGGGGAGCTGTTTTTT. It yields the protein CASSVEDTGELFF.

With regard to this clonotype: This may be a read error, as it is one base from a much larger clone. J is TRBJ1-2 and V is TRBV7-2, with 7 bases matching TRBD1. The germline V gene has CDR1 SGHTA and CDR2 FQGNSA. The trim removed 6 bases at V and 6 bases at J, leaving 10 bases unmatched. The CDR3 is made up of 14 amino acids. For the CDR3, the DNA is TGTGCCAGCAGGCCAGGGGGTGCGGGCGATGGCTACACCTTC. It is translated as CASRPGGAGDGYTF.

This clonotype was observed at least ten times. V and J are TRBV12-3 or TRBV12-4 and TRBJ1-1; tentative D call: TRBD1 (6 bases). The CDR3 is made up of 14 amino acids. V lost 6 bases and J lost 2, with 13 bases in between. CDR3 region: CASRSGEENTEAFF. The CDR3 DNA is TGTGCCAGCAGGTCAGGGGAAGAAAACACTGAAGCTTTCTTT.

Concerning this clonotype itself: A much larger clone lies a single base off, so this may be a read error. The V gene is TRBV4-1, the J gene TRBJ1-3; unclear D gene. Germline values: CDR1 MGHRA, CDR2 YSYEKL. The CDR3 is 14 amino acids. The CDR3 loop reads CASSLLYSGDTIYF. The CDR3 nucleotides read TGCGCCAGCAGCCTGTTGTACTCTGGAGACACCATATATTTT.

With respect to this clonotype: This may stem from a read error, because a much larger clone lies one nucleotide away. The V call is TRBV7-6, the J call TRBJ2-2; possible D gene TRBD2, 6 bases. Germline V CDR1 and CDR2: SGHVS, FNYEAQ. CDR3 size: 16 residues. The CDR3 sequence: CASSLAEEGLAGELSF. CDR3 sequence (DNA): TGTGCCAGCAGCTTAGCGGAGGAGGGCCTAGCCGGGGAGCTGTCTTTT.

This clonotype has at least ten counts. The chain is built from TRBV7-8 and TRBJ2-5, with 8 bases fitting TRBD2. V lost 0 bases to trimming and J lost 3 bases; unmatched junction nucleotides: 15. The CDR3 extends over 19 amino acids. The V gene's germline CDR1 is SGHVS and CDR2 FQNEAQ. As DNA, the CDR3 is TGTGCCAGCAGCTTAGCGCCACAGGGAGCGGGAGCCCTTAAAGAGACCCAGTACTTC. Protein sequence: CASSLAPQGAGALKETQYF.

This clonotype showed up many times. This chain links TRBV28 with TRBJ2-3, with TRBD2 matching 7 bases. Germline CDR1 and CDR2: MDHEN and SYDVKM. The CDR3 totals 17 residues. V lost 6 bases and J lost 3; bases outside the gene matches: 15. For the CDR3, the DNA is TGTGCCAGCAGCCCTCCTACTGGGGAGGGTATTACAGATACGCAGTATTTT. This gives the protein CASSPPTGEGITDTQYF. Variable domain in full (rest from reference TRBV28 and TRBJ2-3): DVKVTQSSRYLVKRTGEKVFLECVQDMDHENMFWYRQDPGLGLRLIYFSYDVKMKEKGDIPEGYSVSREKKERFSLILESASTNQTSMYLCASSPPTGEGITDTQYFGPGTRLTVL.

This clonotype was seen at least ten times. The chain links TRBV13 to TRBJ2-7; possible D gene TRBD2, 6 bases. The V and J ends lost 4 bases and 2 bases respectively, with 12 bases between them. CDR3 size: 14 residues. CDR1 PRHDT and CDR2 FYEKMQ come from the germline V gene (reference sequence). In nucleotides, the CDR3 is TGTGCCAGCAGCTACGGGAGCAGCCCCTACGAGCAGTACTTC. Translating it yields CASSYGSSPYEQYF.

The table lists this clonotype with a few counts. This may stem from a read error, because a much larger clone lies one nucleotide away. This rearrangement joins TRBV20-1 to TRBJ2-1; 12 nucleotides line up with TRBD2. The length of the CDR3 is 23 residues. Trimming took 1 base from V and 5 from J; bases not matched to a gene: 27. Germline V CDR1 and CDR2: DFQATT, SNEGSKA (reference sequence). The CDR3 coding sequence is TGCAGTGCTAGAGCAACTCCGACCGGACTAGCGGGACCTGACTGGTCTGACCACAATGAGCAGTTCTTC. Translating gives CSARATPTGLAGPDWSDHNEQFF.

The chain joins TRBV5-6 to TRBJ2-1, with 8 bases lining up with TRBD1. CDR3 size: 16 residues. The junction had 7 bases not matched to a gene; V was cut back by 1 base and J by 4 bases. Germline V CDR1 and CDR2: SGHDT, YYEEEE. CDR3 sequence: CASSLWTGPTYNEQFF. CDR3 sequence (DNA): TGTGCCAGCAGCTTGTGGACAGGGCCGACTTACAATGAGCAGTTCTTC.

This clonotype has ten or more counts. The chain combines TRBV19 with TRBJ2-2; 7 nucleotides align to TRBD1. Germline V gene sequence: CDR1 LNHDA, CDR2 SQIVND (reference sequence). The V segment lost 5 bases and the J segment 5 bases; nucleotides outside the gene matches: 5. The CDR3 covers 14 residues. The CDR3 spells CASSPDRQTGELFF. CDR3 DNA sequence: TGTGCCAGTAGTCCGGACAGGCAGACCGGGGAGCTGTTTTTT. The variable domain in full, completed from reference TRBV19 and TRBJ2-2, reads DGGITQSPKYLFRKEGQNVTLSCEQNLNHDAMYWYRQDPGQGLRLIYYSQIVNDFQKGDIAEGYSVSREKKESFPLTVTSAQKNPTAFYLCASSPDRQTGELFFGEGSRLTVL.